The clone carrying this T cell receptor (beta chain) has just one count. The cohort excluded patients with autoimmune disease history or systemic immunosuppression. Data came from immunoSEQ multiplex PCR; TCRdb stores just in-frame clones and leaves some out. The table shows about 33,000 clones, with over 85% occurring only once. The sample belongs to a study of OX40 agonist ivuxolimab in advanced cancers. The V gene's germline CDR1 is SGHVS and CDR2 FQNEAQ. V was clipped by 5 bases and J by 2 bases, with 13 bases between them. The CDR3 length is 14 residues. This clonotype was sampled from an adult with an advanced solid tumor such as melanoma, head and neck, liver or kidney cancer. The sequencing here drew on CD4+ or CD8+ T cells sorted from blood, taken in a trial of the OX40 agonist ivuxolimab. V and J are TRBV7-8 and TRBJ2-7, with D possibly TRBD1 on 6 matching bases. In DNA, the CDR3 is TGTGCCAGCAGCCCCGGACAGTATGCCTACGAGCAGTACTTC. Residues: CASSPGQYAYEQYF.